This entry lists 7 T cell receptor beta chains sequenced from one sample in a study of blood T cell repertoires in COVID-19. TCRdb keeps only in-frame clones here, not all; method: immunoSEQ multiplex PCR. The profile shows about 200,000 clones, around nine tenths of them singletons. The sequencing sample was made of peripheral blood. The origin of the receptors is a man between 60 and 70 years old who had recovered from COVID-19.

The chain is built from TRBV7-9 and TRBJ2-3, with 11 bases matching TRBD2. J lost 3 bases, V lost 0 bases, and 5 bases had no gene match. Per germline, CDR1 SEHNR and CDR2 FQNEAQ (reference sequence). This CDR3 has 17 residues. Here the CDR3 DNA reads TGTGCCAGCAGCTTAGCCCCCCTAGCGGGGGGAACAGATACGCAGTATTTT. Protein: CASSLAPLAGGTDTQYF.

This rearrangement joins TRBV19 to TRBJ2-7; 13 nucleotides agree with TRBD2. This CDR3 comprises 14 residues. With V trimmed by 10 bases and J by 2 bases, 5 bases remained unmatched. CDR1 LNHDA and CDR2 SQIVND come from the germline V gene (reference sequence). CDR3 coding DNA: TGTGCCACCAGACTAGCGGGAGGCACCTACGAGCAGTACTTC. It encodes CATRLAGGTYEQYF.

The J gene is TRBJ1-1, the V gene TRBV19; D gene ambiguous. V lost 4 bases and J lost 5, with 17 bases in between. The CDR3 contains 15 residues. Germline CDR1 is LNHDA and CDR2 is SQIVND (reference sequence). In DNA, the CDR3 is TGTGCCAGTAGTACCCTGACACCGTTTGGGACTGAAGCTTTCTTT. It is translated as CASSTLTPFGTEAFF.

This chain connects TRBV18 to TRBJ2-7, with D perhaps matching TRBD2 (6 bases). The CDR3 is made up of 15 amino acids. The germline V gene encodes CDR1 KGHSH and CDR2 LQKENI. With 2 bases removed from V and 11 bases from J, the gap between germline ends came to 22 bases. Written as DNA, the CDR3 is TGTGCCAGCTCACCAAATACGGGAGTAAGCCGGCGGGAGTACTTC. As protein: CASSPNTGVSRREYF.

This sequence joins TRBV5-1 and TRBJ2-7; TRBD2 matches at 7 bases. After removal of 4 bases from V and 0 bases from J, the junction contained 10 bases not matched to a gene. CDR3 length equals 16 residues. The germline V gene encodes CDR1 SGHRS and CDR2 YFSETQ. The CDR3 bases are TGCGCCAGCAGCCCCCTGACGCTAGCGGACTCCTACGAGCAGTACTTC. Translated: CASSPLTLADSYEQYF. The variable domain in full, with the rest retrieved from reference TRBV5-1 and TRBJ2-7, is KAGVTQTPRYLIKTRGQQVTLSCSPISGHRSVSWYQQTPGQGLQFLFEYFSETQRNKGNFPGRFSGRQFSNSRSEMNVSTLELGDSALYLCASSPLTLADSYEQYFGPGTRLTVT.

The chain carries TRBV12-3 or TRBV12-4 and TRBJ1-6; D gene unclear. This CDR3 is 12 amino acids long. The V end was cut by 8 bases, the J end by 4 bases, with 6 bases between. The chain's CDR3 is CASGGYNSPLHF. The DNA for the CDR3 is TGTGCCAGCGGAGGGTATAATTCACCCCTCCACTTT.

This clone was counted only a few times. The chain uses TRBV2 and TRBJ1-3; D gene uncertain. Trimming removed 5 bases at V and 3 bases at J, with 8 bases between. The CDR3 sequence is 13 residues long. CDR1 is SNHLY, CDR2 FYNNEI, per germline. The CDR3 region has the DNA TGTGCCAGCAGTCGCTACGATGGAAACACCATATATTTT. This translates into CASSRYDGNTIYF.